Sequencing of this TCR beta chain was carried out in a study of blood T cell repertoires in COVID-19. For the study at large: Collection of acute and convalescent COVID-19 samples took place in the United States, Italy and Spain. T cells, B-cell-depleted T cells, or PBMCs supplied cDNA or gDNA.

In the authors' methods: Using reference gene primer amplification, nucleated cell counts were estimated. TCRdb's copy holds only in-frame clones and misses some; the assay was immunoSEQ multiplex PCR. Clone size and V and J calls were adopted from that table, with D and trimming inferred from the DNA. This table has 120,000 to 150,000 clones, about 92% appearing once. This clone occurred once. The CDR3 consists of 16 residues. Germline V lookup: CDR1 SGDLS, CDR2 YYNGEE. V shed 2 bases and J 5 bases; nucleotides not matched to a gene: 7. The source is a human donor in a cohort sampled during active COVID-19. The chain carries TRBV9 and TRBJ1-4; TRBD1 matches 9 bases. The sequencing sample was made of peripheral blood. CDR3 DNA sequence: TGTGCCAGCAGCGTCGATCCGGGACAGGGCAATGAAAAACTGTTTTTT. Translating gives CASSVDPGQGNEKLFF.